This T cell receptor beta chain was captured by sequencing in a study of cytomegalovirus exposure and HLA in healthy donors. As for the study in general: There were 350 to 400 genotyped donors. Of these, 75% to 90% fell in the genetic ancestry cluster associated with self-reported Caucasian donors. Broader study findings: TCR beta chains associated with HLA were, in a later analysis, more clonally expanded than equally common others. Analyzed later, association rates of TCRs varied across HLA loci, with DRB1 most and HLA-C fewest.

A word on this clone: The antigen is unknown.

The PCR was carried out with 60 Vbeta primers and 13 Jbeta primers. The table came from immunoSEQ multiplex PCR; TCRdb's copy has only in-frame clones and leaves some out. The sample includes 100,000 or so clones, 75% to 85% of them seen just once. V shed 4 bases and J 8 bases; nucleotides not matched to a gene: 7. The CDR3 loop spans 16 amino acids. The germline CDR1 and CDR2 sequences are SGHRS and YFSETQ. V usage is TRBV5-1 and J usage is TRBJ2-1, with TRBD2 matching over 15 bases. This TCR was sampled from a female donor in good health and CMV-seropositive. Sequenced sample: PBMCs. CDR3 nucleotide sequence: TGCGCCAGCAGCCCAACGGGACTAGCGGGAGGCTATGAGCAGTTCTTC. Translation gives CASSPTGLAGGYEQFF.